These 30 T cell receptor beta chains were all obtained from the same sample, sequenced in a study of regulatory T cells in long-lasting Graves disease. Building the TCR beta libraries relied on iRepertoire HTBI primers, and CDR3 regions underwent Arm-PCR. TCRdb called the multiplex PCR reads again in MiXCR, with one record for every CDR3 protein. The sample has hundreds of thousands of distinct CDR3 sequences; 15% to 20% are singletons. Documented time point: newly diagnosed GD, antithyroid drugs for less than 3 months. The TCR library used RNA extracted from PBMCs. The same sample was also studied in work on T cells in Graves' hyperthyroidism and ophthalmopathy.

The specimen comprised peripheral blood mononuclear cells (PBMCs), sampled at new diagnosis, from a patient treated with antithyroid drugs. These receptors were obtained from a man in his forties with Graves disease.

This clonotype was counted between two and nine times. The chain carries TRBV7-9 and TRBJ2-3, with 9 bases matching TRBD2. Trimming cost V 5 bases and J 4 bases; bases outside gene matches: 10. CDR1 is SEHNR and CDR2 is FQNEAQ in the germline V gene (reference sequence). The CDR3 sequence is 16 residues long. The CDR3 loop reads CASSQRAGGSSDTQYF. CDR3 sequence (DNA): TGTGCCAGCAGCCAGCGGGCGGGGGGGTCGTCAGATACGCAGTATTTT.

This clonotype has at least ten counts. The chain uses TRBV7-9 and TRBJ2-1, with 9 bases lining up with TRBD2. Germline V gene data show CDR1 as SEHNR and CDR2 as FQNEAQ (reference sequence). The CDR3 sequence is 15 residues long. Trimming cost V 5 bases and J 15 bases; bases outside gene matches: 17. The CDR3 here is CASSPPGGREGDRFF. The CDR3 DNA sequence: TGTGCCAGCAGCCCCCCGGGGGGGCGGGAGGGCGACAGGTTCTTC.

This clonotype was seen a handful of times. This chain links TRBV20-1 with TRBJ1-6; perhaps TRBD1 as D (6 bases). The CDR3 consists of 14 residues. The ends were cut back, 0 bases at V and 6 bases at J, with 9 bases in the middle. CDR1 and CDR2 (germline): DFQATT, SNEGSKA (reference sequence). CDR3 residues: CSARDGGLNSPLHF. CDR3 bases: TGCAGTGCTAGAGATGGGGGGCTTAATTCACCCCTCCACTTT.

This chain uses TRBV28 with TRBJ1-6, with D possibly TRBD1 on 5 matching bases. Germline V CDR1 and CDR2: MDHEN, SYDVKM. Trimming removed 5 bases at V and 0 bases at J, with 23 bases between. The CDR3 spans 20 residues. The DNA for the CDR3 is TGTGCCAGCAGTGCATTCATTGAAAGGGGCCGGAGCTCCTATAATTCACCCCTCCACTTT. Amino acid sequence: CASSAFIERGRSSYNSPLHF.

There are many counts of this clonotype. This clone may be a read error of a much larger clone one base away. The CDR3 loop is CTSLYVEETQYF. CDR3 DNA sequence: TGTACCAGCCTATACGTCGAAGAGACCCAGTACTTC. The chain uses TRBV2 and TRBJ2-5; D unclear. Germline CDR1 and CDR2: SNHLY and FYNNEI. The CDR3 totals 12 residues.

This clonotype came up many times. The chain links TRBV6-1 to TRBJ2-7; maybe TRBD1 (7 bases). V lost 1 base to trimming and J lost 2 bases, with 15 bases between them. The CDR3 runs 16 residues. Germline V gives CDR1 MNHNS, CDR2 SASEGT. The CDR3 nucleotides read TGTGCCAGCAGTGAAGAGGAGGGGGCTGGGGCCTACGAGCAGTACTTC. Its translation: CASSEEEGAGAYEQYF.

This clonotype was counted only a few times. The chain employs TRBV5-4 and TRBJ2-3; 8 bases are a match to TRBD2. The V gene end was trimmed by 3 bases and the J gene end by 4 bases; junction bases not matched to a gene: 7. CDR1 and CDR2 (germline): SGHNT, YYREEE (reference sequence). The CDR3 is 15 amino acids. In DNA form, the CDR3 reads TGTGCCAGCAGCTATAGCGGGGCCGGGGCAGATACGCAGTATTTT. It specifies CASSYSGAGADTQYF.

This clonotype showed up just a few times. This chain joins TRBV12-3 or TRBV12-4 and TRBJ2-5, with D maybe TRBD1 (5 bases). The CDR3 sequence is 14 residues long. The V gene lost 6 bases and the J gene lost 2 bases, with 13 bases spanning the gap. The CDR3 loop reads CASSLRQIQETQYF. In DNA, the CDR3 is TGTGCCAGCAGCCTGAGACAGATACAAGAGACCCAGTACTTC.

This clonotype was counted once. The chain combines TRBV30 with TRBJ1-1, with D unclear. From germline, CDR1 is GTSNPN and CDR2 SVGIG (reference sequence). Trimming removed 4 bases at V and 6 bases at J, with 15 bases between. The CDR3 spans 13 residues. The CDR3: CAWTLIQHAEAFF. CDR3 DNA sequence: TGTGCCTGGACCCTAATACAGCACGCTGAAGCTTTCTTT.

This clonotype was counted many times. This chain connects TRBV30 to TRBJ1-2, with D possibly TRBD1 on 6 matching bases. This CDR3 contains 14 residues. Per the germline V gene, CDR1 is GTSNPN and CDR2 is SVGIG (reference sequence). The V gene lost 5 bases and the J gene lost 1 base, with 14 bases spanning the gap. The CDR3 protein is CAWERDTFNYGYTF. In nucleotides, the CDR3 is TGTGCCTGGGAACGGGACACCTTTAACTATGGCTACACCTTC.

The J gene is TRBJ2-1, the V gene TRBV5-5; TRBD1 or TRBD2 may be the D gene (5 bases each). This CDR3 is 12 amino acids long. CDR1 and CDR2 from the germline V gene are SGHKS and YYEKEE (reference sequence). The V and J ends lost 0 bases and 14 bases respectively, with 12 bases between them. The CDR3 DNA reads TGTGCCAGCAGCTTGGCGGGACGTGGGGAGTTCTTC. It encodes CASSLAGRGEFF.

This clonotype was seen ten or more times. The chain recombines TRBV6-2 or TRBV6-3 with TRBJ2-1; a weak D match, TRBD1 (6 bases). The germline CDR1 and CDR2 sequences are MNHEY and SVGEGT. V was pared by 6 bases and J by 9 bases, with 21 bases between. The length of the CDR3 is 15 residues. In DNA, the CDR3 is TGTGCCAGCAGGACCGGGACACGTCGGTACGGTGAGCAGTTCTTC. Protein product: CASRTGTRRYGEQFF.

The table lists this clonotype with a few counts. This chain uses TRBV6-2 or TRBV6-3 with TRBJ1-5; maybe TRBD1 (6 bases). Germline V lookup: CDR1 MNHEY, CDR2 SVGEGT. This CDR3 comprises 17 residues. Trimming shortened V by 6 bases and J by 2 bases, and 20 bases separated the two germline ends. The CDR3 region is CASSRSGDGLRNQPQHF. CDR3 sequence (DNA): TGTGCCAGCAGCCGATCAGGGGATGGGCTTCGCAATCAGCCCCAGCATTTT.

This clonotype occurred many times. The chain joins TRBV29-1 to TRBJ2-1; 7 bases agree with TRBD1. CDR1 is SQVTM, CDR2 ANQGSEA, per germline. The junction had 1 base not matched to a gene; V was cut back by 4 bases and J by 4 bases. CDR3 length equals 12 residues. The CDR3 sequence: CSVGDRYNEQFF. The DNA for the CDR3 is TGCAGCGTTGGGGACAGATACAATGAGCAGTTCTTC.

This clonotype occurred many times. This chain connects TRBV27 to TRBJ2-2, with 10 bases identical to TRBD1. The CDR3 consists of 17 residues. Per the germline V gene, CDR1 is MNHEY and CDR2 is SMNVEV (reference sequence). The V segment lost 3 bases and the J segment 5 bases; nucleotides outside the gene matches: 9. The CDR3 here is CASSFPLRTGGTGELFF. Written as DNA, the CDR3 is TGTGCCAGCAGTTTCCCCCTCCGGACAGGGGGGACCGGGGAGCTGTTTTTT.

This clonotype was seen ten or more times. J is TRBJ2-5 and V is TRBV5-1; TRBD2 matches at 9 bases. The CDR3 consists of 17 residues. Germline V gives CDR1 SGHRS, CDR2 YFSETQ. Trimming removed 4 bases from V and 1 base from J; junction bases left unmatched: 11. CDR3 in amino acids: CASSPKGTSPLQETQYF. The CDR3 DNA sequence: TGCGCCAGCAGCCCCAAGGGGACTAGCCCTCTCCAAGAGACCCAGTACTTC. Complete variable domain (other parts from reference TRBV5-1 and TRBJ2-5): KAGVTQTPRYLIKTRGQQVTLSCSPISGHRSVSWYQQTPGQGLQFLFEYFSETQRNKGNFPGRFSGRQFSNSRSEMNVSTLELGDSALYLCASSPKGTSPLQETQYFGPGTRLLVL.

This clonotype was detected a few times. This chain connects TRBV6-1 to TRBJ2-1; 8 bases agree with TRBD1. J lost 5 bases, V lost 7 bases, and 7 bases had no gene match. The CDR3 is made up of 14 amino acids. Germline V CDR1 and CDR2: MNHNS, SASEGT. The chain's CDR3 is CASMDRVFHNEQFF. CDR3 DNA sequence: TGTGCCAGCATGGACAGGGTTTTCCACAATGAGCAGTTCTTC.

This clonotype has just a few counts. The chain has TRBV4-1 and TRBJ2-7; no reliable D call. The CDR3 contains 14 residues. V lost 2 bases, J lost 0 bases, and 8 bases lay in between. Per the germline V gene, CDR1 is MGHRA and CDR2 is YSYEKL. As DNA, the CDR3 is TGCGCCAGCAGCCAATTTGCCAGCTCCTACGAGCAGTACTTC. Protein: CASSQFASSYEQYF.

This clonotype was found once. A much larger clonotype is one base distant, so this may be a read error. No conserved phenylalanine or tryptophan ends this CDR3, so it is likely a read error. The chain combines TRBV7-2 with TRBJ2-7; D might be TRBD2 (6 bases). There are 13 residues in the CDR3. Germline CDR1 and CDR2: SGHTA and FQGNSA. V lost 6 bases and J lost 1, with 10 bases in between. DNA of the CDR3: TGTGCCAGCAGACTAGCTGGTTCCTACGAGCAGTACCTC. Amino acid sequence: CASRLAGSYEQYL.

This clonotype was detected only a few times. The chain is built from TRBV4-1 and TRBJ1-5, with D possibly matching TRBD1 (6 bases). The CDR3 is 16 amino acids. V was cut by 0 bases and J by 7 bases, with 16 bases left in between. Germline CDR1 and CDR2: MGHRA and YSYEKL. CDR3 DNA sequence: TGCGCCAGCAGCCAAGAAAGTGACCAGGGGTGGCAGCCCCAGCATTTT. Translated: CASSQESDQGWQPQHF.

The chain combines TRBV28 with TRBJ1-2; 11 nucleotides match TRBD1. Per the germline V gene, CDR1 is MDHEN and CDR2 is SYDVKM. The CDR3 loop spans 16 amino acids. V lost 4 bases, J lost 5 bases, and 9 bases stayed unmatched. In DNA form, the CDR3 reads TGTGCCAGCAGTTCATTTTCCGGGACAGGGGGGTATGGCTACACCTTC. It encodes CASSSFSGTGGYGYTF.

Comments on this clonotype: Being one base from a much bigger clone, this may be a read error. The chain links TRBV7-2 to TRBJ2-7; D not resolved. This CDR3 is 14 amino acids long. Germline V gene lookup returns CDR1 SGHTA and CDR2 FQGNSA. The germline V and J ends were trimmed by 0 bases and 7 bases, with 13 bases remaining between them. The CDR3, as DNA: TGTGCCAGCAGCTTAGCGCGTGTGAACAATGAGCAGTACTTC. This codes for CASSLARVNNEQYF.

As for this clonotype: This likely reflects a read error, since a far larger clone is one base away. The gene calls are TRBV7-9 and TRBJ2-1; D is ambiguous. CDR1 and CDR2 (germline): SEHNR, FQNEAQ (reference sequence). Trimming removed 1 base at V and 10 bases at J, with 17 bases between. This CDR3 region has 15 residues. In DNA form, the CDR3 reads TGTGCCAGCAGCTTAGTAACTGGGCACCAATACGAGCAGTTCTTC. The encoded protein is CASSLVTGHQYEQFF.

Only a few counts were recorded for this clonotype. The chain has TRBV6-2 or TRBV6-3 and TRBJ2-7, with TRBD2 matching over 11 bases. The germline CDR1 and CDR2 sequences are MNHEY and SVGEGT. This CDR3 is built from 16 residues. The J segment lost 2 bases and the V segment lost 4 bases, leaving 7 bases of the junction unmatched. DNA of the CDR3: TGTGCCAGCAGTTCAAGTAGCGGGGGGGCTCCCTACGAGCAGTACTTC. This encodes CASSSSSGGAPYEQYF.

This clonotype was picked up a small number of times. The rearrangement links TRBV9 to TRBJ1-4; D is undetermined. V lost 0 bases to trimming and J lost 8 bases, with 8 bases between them. Germline CDR1 is SGDLS and CDR2 is YYNGEE. The CDR3 totals 13 residues. CDR3: CASSVGIREKLFF. In DNA form, the CDR3 reads TGTGCCAGCAGCGTAGGCATAAGGGAAAAACTGTTTTTT.

This clonotype was detected many times. The CDR3 here is CASSQNRETDTQYF. DNA for the CDR3: TGTGCCAGCAGTCAAAACAGGGAAACAGATACGCAGTATTTT. The chain links TRBV28 to TRBJ2-3, with TRBD1 as a possible D gene (6 bases). The CDR3 length is 14 residues. Per germline, CDR1 MDHEN and CDR2 SYDVKM. The V and J ends lost 5 bases and 3 bases respectively, with 12 bases between them.

This clonotype occurred a few times. The chain has TRBV2 and TRBJ2-3; 9 bases match TRBD2. V gave up 7 bases and J gave up 7 bases; unmatched junction bases: 3. This CDR3 is 12 amino acids long. Germline loops: CDR1 SNHLY, CDR2 FYNNEI. CDR3 nucleotide sequence: TGTGCCAGCAAAGCGGGGGGAAATACGCAGTATTTT. This encodes CASKAGGNTQYF.

This clonotype was seen ten or more times. The chain recombines TRBV7-2 with TRBJ2-7; D perhaps matches TRBD2 (6 bases). The CDR3 runs to 16 residues. Germline lookup yields CDR1 SGHTA and CDR2 FQGNSA. V was pared by 3 bases and J by 6 bases, with 21 bases between. The CDR3 reads CASSLVAGYLPSEQYF. The CDR3 coding sequence is TGTGCCAGCAGCTTGGTGGCGGGATATCTCCCCTCCGAGCAGTACTTC.

This clonotype has only a few counts. The chain joins TRBV27 to TRBJ1-3, with D possibly TRBD1 on 6 matching bases. The V gene lost 10 bases and the J gene lost 2 bases, with 12 bases spanning the gap. The germline V gene has CDR1 MNHEY and CDR2 SMNVEV (reference sequence). The CDR3 is 13 amino acids. DNA for the CDR3: TGTGCCATCTACGGGGGCGCTGGAAACACCATATATTTT. Its translation is CAIYGGAGNTIYF.

A word on this clonotype: A much larger clonotype is one base distant, so this may be a read error. J is TRBJ2-7 and V is TRBV2; TRBD2 is a possible D gene (6 bases). Germline CDR1 SNHLY, CDR2 FYNNEI. The CDR3 is made up of 13 amino acids. V was shortened by 7 bases and J by 4 bases, with 14 bases between the two germline ends. This CDR3 reads CASIGGTGYEQYF. In nucleotides, the CDR3 is TGTGCCAGCATCGGGGGTACTGGATACGAGCAGTACTTC. Filled out from reference TRBV2 and TRBJ2-7, the complete variable domain reads EPEVTQTPSHQVTQMGQEVILRCVPISNHLYFYWYRQILGQKVEFLVSFYNNEISEKSEIFDDQFSVERPDGSNFTLKIRSTKLEDSAMYFCASIGGTGYEQYFGPGTRLTVT.